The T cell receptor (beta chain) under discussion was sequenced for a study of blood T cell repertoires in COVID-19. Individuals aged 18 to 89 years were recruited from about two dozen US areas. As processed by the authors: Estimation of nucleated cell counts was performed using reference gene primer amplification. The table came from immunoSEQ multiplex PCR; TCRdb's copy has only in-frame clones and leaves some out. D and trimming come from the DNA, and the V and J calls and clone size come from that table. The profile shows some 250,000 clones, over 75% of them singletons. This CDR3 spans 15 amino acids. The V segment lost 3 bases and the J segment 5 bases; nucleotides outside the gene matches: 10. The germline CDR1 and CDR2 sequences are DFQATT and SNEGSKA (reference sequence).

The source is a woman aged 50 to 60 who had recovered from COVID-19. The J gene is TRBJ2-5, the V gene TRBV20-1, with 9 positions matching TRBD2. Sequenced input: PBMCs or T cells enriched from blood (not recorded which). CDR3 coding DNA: TGCAGTGCTAGTAGAGCGGGAGGCCAGGGGGAGACCCAGTACTTC. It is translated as CSASRAGGQGETQYF.